Presented here are 10 T cell receptor beta chains from one specimen sequenced in a study of identical twins. TCRdb analysed the 5' RACE reads with MiXCR anew, one entry per CDR3 protein. This table holds hundreds of thousands of distinct CDR3 sequences, about a tenth found once. The material sequenced was memory (CD45RO+) T cells sorted from blood. These receptors came from a woman under 30 in good health.

J is TRBJ1-1 and V is TRBV29-1, with 9 bases matching TRBD1. Germline-derived CDR1 and CDR2 are SQVTM and ANQGSEA. The CDR3 consists of 14 residues. After removal of 7 bases from V and 3 bases from J, the junction contained 9 bases not matched to a gene. CDR3 nucleotide sequence: TGCAGCGCCACAGGGGGCAGGGGGGACACTGAAGCTTTCTTT. Translating it yields CSATGGRGDTEAFF. Looking up the rest from reference TRBV29-1 and TRBJ1-1 gives the full variable domain: SAVISQKPSRDICQRGTSLTIQCQVDSQVTMMFWYRQQPGQSLTLIATANQGSEATYESGFVIDKFPISRPNLTFSTLTVSNMSPEDSSIYLCSATGGRGDTEAFFGQGTRLTVV.

In DNA, the CDR3 is TGCAGTGCCGCGCACCTTTCGACAGGGGGCCTCTATGGCTACACCTTC. Amino acid sequence: CSAAHLSTGGLYGYTF. This chain joins TRBV20-1 and TRBJ1-2; TRBD1 agrees at 10 bases. V gave up 6 bases and J gave up 4 bases; unmatched junction bases: 14. This CDR3 is 16 amino acids long. Germline V gene sequence: CDR1 DFQATT, CDR2 SNEGSKA (reference sequence).

This clonotype has at least ten counts. The chain links TRBV6-1 to TRBJ1-5, with D perhaps matching TRBD1 (5 bases). V dropped 2 bases and J dropped 2 bases, with 10 bases sitting between them. The CDR3 consists of 15 residues. Germline CDR1 reads MNHNS; CDR2 reads SASEGT. The CDR3 region is CASSEWRGGNQPQHF. The CDR3 nucleotides are TGTGCCAGCAGTGAATGGAGGGGAGGCAATCAGCCCCAGCATTTT.

At least ten counts were recorded for this clonotype. The V and J genes are TRBV7-2 and TRBJ2-3; no definite D call. CDR1 and CDR2 from the germline V gene are SGHTA and FQGNSA. CDR3 length equals 13 residues. V shed 2 bases and J shed 1 base, with 4 bases lying between them. The CDR3 loop is CASSLFRTDTQYF. The CDR3 DNA sequence: TGTGCCAGCAGCTTATTTCGCACAGATACGCAGTATTTT.

This clonotype has ten or more counts. The J gene is TRBJ2-1, the V gene TRBV9, with 7 bases aligning to TRBD2. This CDR3 contains 18 residues. CDR1 is SGDLS and CDR2 is YYNGEE in the germline V gene. V trimming: 0 bases; J trimming: 2 bases; junction bases outside the gene matches: 11. This chain's CDR3 is CASSVGDGGAGAYNEQFF. Here the CDR3 DNA reads TGTGCCAGCAGCGTAGGCGACGGCGGGGCGGGAGCCTACAATGAGCAGTTCTTC.

This clonotype was counted a few times. The chain has TRBV13 and TRBJ2-1; tentative D call: TRBD1 (5 bases). Germline assignment: CDR1 PRHDT and CDR2 FYEKMQ (reference sequence). V was trimmed by 2 bases and J by 10 bases, leaving 12 bases between them. This CDR3 is 13 amino acids long. The CDR3 DNA follows: TGTGCCAGCAGCTTACGGCGGCCAGGGGAGCAGTTCTTC. It encodes CASSLRRPGEQFF.

This sequence joins TRBV30 and TRBJ1-1; D remains ambiguous. This CDR3 has 13 amino acids. Germline values: CDR1 GTSNPN, CDR2 SVGIG (reference sequence). V gave up 0 bases and J gave up 1 base, with 6 bases separating them. This CDR3 is CAWSVQENTEAFF. DNA of the CDR3: TGTGCCTGGAGTGTACAAGAGAACACTGAAGCTTTCTTT.

This clonotype was recorded only once. The genes are TRBV6-2 or TRBV6-3 and TRBJ2-1; D unclear. CDR3 size: 12 residues. Trimming took 5 bases from V and 6 from J, leaving 8 bases between them. Germline V gene lookup returns CDR1 MNHEY and CDR2 SVGEGT. CDR3 in DNA: TGTGCCAGCAGTCGAAGAGTCAATGAGCAGTTCTTC. Protein: CASSRRVNEQFF.

Only a few counts were recorded for this clonotype. The chain employs TRBV7-9 and TRBJ2-2, with D perhaps TRBD1 or TRBD2 (5 bases each). The V end was cut by 5 bases, the J end by 3 bases, with 13 bases between. Per the germline V gene, CDR1 is SEHNR and CDR2 is FQNEAQ (reference sequence). The CDR3 is 15 amino acids. As DNA, the CDR3 is TGTGCCAGCAGCAACCGGGACCTTGACACCGGGGAGCTGTTTTTT. Translated, it gives CASSNRDLDTGELFF.

V is TRBV7-6 and J is TRBJ2-2; D tentatively fits TRBD1 or TRBD2 (6 bases each). The CDR3 runs 18 residues. The V end was cut by 2 bases, the J end by 1 base, with 17 bases between. CDR1 is SGHVS, CDR2 FNYEAQ, per germline. CDR3 coding DNA: TGTGCCAGCAGCTTATGGCTTGGGGGGCTACAGAACACCGGGGAGCTGTTTTTT. Its protein is CASSLWLGGLQNTGELFF.